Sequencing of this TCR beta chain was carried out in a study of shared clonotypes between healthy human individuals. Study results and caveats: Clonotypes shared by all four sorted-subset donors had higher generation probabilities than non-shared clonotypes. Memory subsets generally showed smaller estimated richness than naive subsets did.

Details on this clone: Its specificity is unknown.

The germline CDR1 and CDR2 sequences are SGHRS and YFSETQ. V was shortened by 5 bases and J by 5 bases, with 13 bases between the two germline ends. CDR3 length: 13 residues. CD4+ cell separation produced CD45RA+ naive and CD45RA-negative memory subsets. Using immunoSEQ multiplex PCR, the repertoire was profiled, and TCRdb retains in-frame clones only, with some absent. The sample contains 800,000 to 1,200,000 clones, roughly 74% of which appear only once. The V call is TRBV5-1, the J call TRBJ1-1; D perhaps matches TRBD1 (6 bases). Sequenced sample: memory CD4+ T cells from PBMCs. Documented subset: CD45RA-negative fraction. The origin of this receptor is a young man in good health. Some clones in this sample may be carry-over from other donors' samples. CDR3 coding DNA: TGCGCCAGCAGATATTCACAGGGAACTGAAGCTTTCTTT. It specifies CASRYSQGTEAFF. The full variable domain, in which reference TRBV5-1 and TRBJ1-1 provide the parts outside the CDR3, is KAGVTQTPRYLIKTRGQQVTLSCSPISGHRSVSWYQQTPGQGLQFLFEYFSETQRNKGNFPGRFSGRQFSNSRSEMNVSTLELGDSALYLCASRYSQGTEAFFGQGTRLTVV.